This entry lists 3 T cell receptor beta chains sequenced from one sample in a study of blood T cells in healthy people across ages. Together with a sample-barcoded 5' primer, a J-beta primer mix was included in a second PCR lasting about 7 to 11 cycles. Each CDR3 protein is one row after TCRdb ran MiXCR on the 5' RACE reads. The sample contains around 500,000 distinct CDR3 sequences, 47% of which appear only once. Sequences were obtained from blood. Receptors originate from a man at least 80 years old in good health.

The J gene is TRBJ2-1, the V gene TRBV9; D not resolved. This CDR3 has 15 residues. Per germline, CDR1 SGDLS and CDR2 YYNGEE. Deletions cut 4 bases from V and 8 bases from J, with 19 bases between. CDR3 sequence (DNA): TGTGCCAGCAGCTATCGGTGGGATCCTATGGATGAGCAGTTCTTC. This gives the protein CASSYRWDPMDEQFF.

This chain joins TRBV4-3 and TRBJ1-4; 8 nucleotides match TRBD1. V shed 1 base, J shed 3 bases, and the junction held 1 base outside the gene matches. Germline CDR1 LGHNA, CDR2 YSLEER. CDR3 length: 15 residues. DNA for the CDR3: TGCGCCAGCAGCCAAGGACAGGGGTCTAATGAAAAACTGTTTTTT. Translating it yields CASSQGQGSNEKLFF.

The J gene is TRBJ2-1, the V gene TRBV4-2; no clear D. Germline-derived CDR1 and CDR2 are LGHNA and YNFKEQ. This CDR3 is 13 amino acids long. The V end was cut by 4 bases, the J end by 4 bases, with 8 bases between. In DNA form, the CDR3 reads TGTGCCAGCAGCCCGGACCCATACAATGAGCAGTTCTTC. It yields the protein CASSPDPYNEQFF.